The 8 T cell receptor beta chains below all came from one sample that was sequenced in a study of blood T cell repertoires in COVID-19. The assay was immunoSEQ multiplex PCR, and TCRdb's table has in-frame clones only and misses some. This sample yields more than 25,000 clones, of which about 80% are seen a single time; about 42% belongs to the top ten. Sequenced input: peripheral blood. These receptors were taken from a woman of 80 years or more with acute or convalescent COVID-19.

The chain joins TRBV2 to TRBJ1-5; the D gene is possibly TRBD1 (6 bases). The CDR3 has 15 amino acids. The germline CDR1 and CDR2 sequences are SNHLY and FYNNEI. V was clipped by 6 bases and J by 1 base, with 13 bases between them. The CDR3 nucleotides are TGTGCCAGCAGAAAACAGGGCGAGAGCAATCAGCCCCAGCATTTT. Encoded protein: CASRKQGESNQPQHF.

This rearrangement joins TRBV28 to TRBJ1-5, with 9 positions matching TRBD1. The CDR3 contains 15 residues. Germline CDR1 and CDR2: MDHEN and SYDVKM. V shed 5 bases and J 2 bases; nucleotides not matched to a gene: 4. CDR3: CASSPQGAGNQPQHF. The DNA for the CDR3 is TGTGCCAGCAGTCCACAGGGGGCGGGCAATCAGCCCCAGCATTTT.

The chain combines TRBV5-5 with TRBJ1-1; D perhaps matches TRBD1 (6 bases). Germline CDR1 reads SGHKS; CDR2 reads YYEKEE (reference sequence). The CDR3 runs to 13 residues. Trimming shortened V by 6 bases and J by 9 bases, and 18 bases separated the two germline ends. The CDR3 nucleotides read TGTGCCAGCATCCCAAATACAGGGTACAAAGCTTTCTTT. Protein: CASIPNTGYKAFF.

This rearrangement joins TRBV21-1 to TRBJ1-1; the DNA was not used to check the table's D call, TRBD1. TRBV21-1 corresponds to a pseudogene. This CDR3 region has 14 residues. CDR3 in amino acids: CASSRDRGGTEAFF. CDR3 bases: TGTGCCAGCAGCAGGGACAGGGGTGGAACTGAAGCTTTCTTT.

This rearrangement joins TRBV24-1 to TRBJ2-1; unclear D gene. CDR1 is KGHDR and CDR2 is SFDVKD in the germline V gene. The CDR3 extends over 11 amino acids. Between the trimmed V and J ends, which lost 1 base and 9 bases, there was a span of 3 bases. CDR3 sequence (DNA): TGTGCCACCAGTGATTTCGGTGAGCAGTTCTTC. Protein product: CATSDFGEQFF.

CDR3 in DNA: TGTGCCAGCAGTCACCCCGGGGGGATTAATAATTCACCCCTCCACTTT. It translates to CASSHPGGINNSPLHF. The chain combines TRBV11-2 with TRBJ1-6; TRBD1 is a possible D gene (5 bases). Trimming took 6 bases from V and 5 from J, leaving 17 bases between them. The CDR3 contains 16 residues. In germline, CDR1 is SGHAT, CDR2 FQNNGV.

The count of this clone is one. This chain joins TRBV19 and TRBJ2-2; 8 bases match TRBD2. V lost 5 bases and J lost 5; bases outside the gene matches: 16. CDR1 and CDR2 (germline): LNHDA, SQIVND (reference sequence). This CDR3 spans 18 amino acids. The CDR3 DNA follows: TGTGCCAGTAGTTCTCGGGGGCGCGGGGGGCCAGGGACCGGGGAGCTGTTTTTT. Its protein product is CASSSRGRGGPGTGELFF.

V usage is TRBV27 and J usage is TRBJ1-1; D may be TRBD1 (5 bases). V was cut by 4 bases and J by 0 bases, with 18 bases left in between. Germline V gene sequence: CDR1 MNHEY, CDR2 SMNVEV (reference sequence). The CDR3 extends over 17 amino acids. In DNA, the CDR3 is TGTGCCAGCAGTTGCCCCCCCGACAGACTCATGAACACTGAAGCTTTCTTT. Protein product: CASSCPPDRLMNTEAFF.